The entry below gives a single T cell receptor (beta chain) sequence along with its context. The entry originates in a study of blood T cell repertoires in COVID-19. The overall study: Collection of acute and convalescent COVID-19 samples took place in the United States, Italy and Spain. Sources were T cells, B-cell-depleted T cells, or PBMCs; the material itself was cDNA or gDNA.

As handled by the study authors: Nucleated cell counts were estimated from reference gene primer amplification. The assay was immunoSEQ multiplex PCR, and TCRdb's table has in-frame clones only and misses some. V, J and clone size are those of that table, while D and trimming were read from the DNA. The data contain approximately 60,000 clones, around 84% of them singletons. The germline V gene encodes CDR1 SGHVS and CDR2 FNYEAQ. The CDR3 is made up of 15 amino acids. After removal of 2 bases from V and 3 bases from J, the junction contained 6 bases not matched to a gene. The chain is built from TRBV7-6 and TRBJ1-1; 7 bases are a match to TRBD1. The sequence was obtained from a middle-aged man with active COVID-19. Material: peripheral blood. The CDR3 loop is CASSLRQGVDTEAFF. The DNA for the CDR3 is TGTGCCAGCAGCTTAAGGCAGGGGGTGGACACTGAAGCTTTCTTT.